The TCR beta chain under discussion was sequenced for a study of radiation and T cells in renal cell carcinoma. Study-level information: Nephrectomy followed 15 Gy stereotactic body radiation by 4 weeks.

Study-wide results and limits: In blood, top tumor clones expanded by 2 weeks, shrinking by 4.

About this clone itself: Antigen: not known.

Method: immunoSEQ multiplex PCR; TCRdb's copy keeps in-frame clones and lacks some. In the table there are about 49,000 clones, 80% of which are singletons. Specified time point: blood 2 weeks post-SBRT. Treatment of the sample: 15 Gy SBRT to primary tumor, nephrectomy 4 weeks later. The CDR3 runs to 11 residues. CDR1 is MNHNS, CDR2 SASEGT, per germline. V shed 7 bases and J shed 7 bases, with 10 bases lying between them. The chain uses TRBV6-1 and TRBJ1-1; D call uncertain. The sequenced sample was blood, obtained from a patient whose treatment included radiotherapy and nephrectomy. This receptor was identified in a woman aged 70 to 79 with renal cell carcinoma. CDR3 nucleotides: TGTGCCAGCATAGGCCCAGTTGAAGCTTTCTTT. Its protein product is CASIGPVEAFF.